A single sample gave rise to the 28 T cell receptor beta chains below, sequenced in a study of blood T cell repertoires in COVID-19. This table comes from immunoSEQ multiplex PCR, and its TCRdb copy is limited to in-frame clones, with some not included. The sample includes over 200,000 clones, 92% of them seen just once. What was sequenced was peripheral blood. The origin of the receptors is a man between 25 and 39 years old with acute or convalescent COVID-19.

The chain couples TRBV20-1 to TRBJ2-2, with D maybe TRBD2 (5 bases). Trimming removed 3 bases at V and 4 bases at J, with 15 bases between. Germline loops: CDR1 DFQATT, CDR2 SNEGSKA (reference sequence). The CDR3 is 15 residues long. The CDR3 loop reads CSASGSGLRTGELFF. The DNA of the CDR3 is TGCAGTGCTAGTGGATCGGGATTACGCACCGGGGAGCTGTTTTTT.

V and J are TRBV7-9 and TRBJ2-3; 10 nucleotides line up with TRBD2. This CDR3 region has 15 residues. Germline CDR1 and CDR2: SEHNR and FQNEAQ (reference sequence). With V trimmed by 5 bases and J by 2 bases, 4 bases remained unmatched. This CDR3 is CASSHLAGDTDTQYF. The CDR3 DNA reads as TGTGCCAGCAGCCATCTAGCGGGGGACACAGATACGCAGTATTTT. The full variable domain, its missing parts supplied by reference TRBV7-9 and TRBJ2-3, is DTGVSQNPRHKITKRGQNVTFRCDPISEHNRLYWYRQTLGQGPEFLTYFQNEAQLEKSRLLSDRFSAERPKGSFSTLEIQRTEQGDSAMYLCASSHLAGDTDTQYFGPGTRLTVL.

The rearrangement uses TRBV28 and TRBJ1-2; perhaps TRBD1 as D (5 bases). This CDR3 spans 16 amino acids. Trimming removed 1 base from V and 4 bases from J, with 16 bases in between. CDR1 and CDR2 from the germline V gene are MDHEN and SYDVKM. The CDR3, as DNA: TGTGCCAGCAGTTTATCCGGGGGTCTACAGAGCTATGGCTACACCTTC. Translated, it gives CASSLSGGLQSYGYTF.

The gene calls are TRBV7-9 and TRBJ2-6, with D possibly TRBD1 on 5 matching bases. Germline-derived CDR1 and CDR2 are SEHNR and FQNEAQ (reference sequence). The CDR3 has 18 residues. Trimming cost V 6 bases and J 0 bases, with 18 bases left between them. The CDR3 bases are TGTGCCAGCAGGCCCAGTCAGGGTGTGTACTCTGGGGCCAACGTCCTGACTTTC. Protein: CASRPSQGVYSGANVLTF.

This clone appeared once. The V gene is TRBV2, the J gene TRBJ2-3, with TRBD2 matching over 8 bases. The CDR3 length is 15 residues. The ends lost 6 bases at V and 2 bases at J; junction bases unmatched: 7. From germline, CDR1 is SNHLY and CDR2 FYNNEI. CDR3 sequence reads: CASRVRLAFTDTQYF. The DNA for the CDR3 is TGTGCCAGCAGGGTTAGACTAGCGTTCACAGATACGCAGTATTTT.

This sequence joins TRBV29-1 and TRBJ2-2; TRBD1 matches 9 bases. The length of the CDR3 is 14 residues. V lost 6 bases, J lost 4 bases, and 6 bases stayed unmatched. CDR1 is SQVTM, CDR2 ANQGSEA, per germline. In nucleotides, the CDR3 is TGCAGCGTCCGACAGGGGGTAGTCACCGGGGAGCTGTTTTTT. Translation: CSVRQGVVTGELFF.

In its sample, this clone was seen once. The chain employs TRBV7-9 and TRBJ2-1; the match to TRBD1 covers 11 bases. V lost 7 bases and J lost 0; bases outside the gene matches: 2. This CDR3 is built from 15 residues. Per the germline V gene, CDR1 is SEHNR and CDR2 is FQNEAQ (reference sequence). CDR3 nucleotide sequence: TGTGCCAGCAAGGGACAGGGGGTCTCCTACAATGAGCAGTTCTTC. It translates to CASKGQGVSYNEQFF.

This chain connects TRBV11-1 to TRBJ1-1; D is uncertain. The germline V and J ends were trimmed by 0 bases and 1 base, with 6 bases remaining between them. The CDR3 sequence is 14 residues long. Germline V gene data show CDR1 as SGHAT and CDR2 as FQDESV (reference sequence). CDR3 amino acids: CASSLAKPNTEAFF. Written as DNA, the CDR3 is TGTGCCAGCAGCTTAGCAAAGCCGAACACTGAAGCTTTCTTT.

This chain links TRBV18 with TRBJ1-5; possible D gene TRBD1, 5 bases. This CDR3 region has 13 residues. CDR1 is KGHSH and CDR2 is LQKENI in the germline V gene. The V end was cut by 3 bases, the J end by 10 bases, with 13 bases between. CDR3 amino acids: CASSPVSGFPQHF. The CDR3, as DNA: TGTGCCAGCTCACCGGTCTCAGGGTTTCCCCAGCATTTT. The variable domain in full, completed from reference TRBV18 and TRBJ1-5, reads NAGVMQNPRHLVRRRGQEARLRCSPMKGHSHVYWYRQLPEEGLKFMVYLQKENIIDESGMPKERFSAEFPKEGPSILRIQQVVRGDSAAYFCASSPVSGFPQHFGDGTRLSIL.

The chain recombines TRBV5-4 with TRBJ1-1, with 10 bases aligning to TRBD1. CDR3 length equals 15 residues. The germline CDR1 and CDR2 sequences are SGHNT and YYREEE (reference sequence). With 4 bases clipped from V and 3 bases from J, the junction kept 6 bases outside the gene matches. This CDR3 reads CASSTGQGVHTEAFF. The CDR3 DNA is TGTGCCAGCAGCACAGGACAGGGGGTTCACACTGAAGCTTTCTTT.

The chain has TRBV5-6 and TRBJ2-7; maybe TRBD2 (6 bases). Germline V gene data show CDR1 as SGHDT and CDR2 as YYEEEE. CDR3 length: 17 residues. V lost 2 bases and J lost 3, with 21 bases in between. DNA of the CDR3: TGTGCCAGCAGCTTAATCCGGGAGTCAGACCTCCTCTACGAGCAGTACTTC. This translates into CASSLIRESDLLYEQYF.

The chain employs TRBV28 and TRBJ1-4, with 8 bases that match TRBD1. The CDR3 has 18 amino acids. CDR1 is MDHEN and CDR2 is SYDVKM in the germline V gene. V was clipped by 7 bases and J by 1 base; unmatched bases: 14. The CDR3 here is CASKSARDRHRTNEKLFF. In DNA, the CDR3 is TGTGCCAGCAAGTCCGCCCGGGACAGGCATCGAACTAATGAAAAACTGTTTTTT.

V is TRBV7-2 and J is TRBJ2-7; 8 bases match TRBD2. The CDR3 totals 16 residues. The J segment lost 3 bases and the V segment lost 0 bases, leaving 7 bases of the junction unmatched. Per germline, CDR1 SGHTA and CDR2 FQGNSA. Written as DNA, the CDR3 is TGTGCCAGCAGCTTAGCCCCATCGGGGGGGGGCTACGAGCAGTACTTC. Its protein is CASSLAPSGGGYEQYF.

V is TRBV7-9 and J is TRBJ2-7; D is undetermined. Germline loops: CDR1 SEHNR, CDR2 FQNEAQ (reference sequence). Between the trimmed V and J ends, which lost 5 bases and 4 bases, there was a span of 18 bases. The CDR3 covers 15 residues. For the CDR3, the DNA is TGTGCCAGCAGCCCCTCGACCCGGGTCGGATACGAGCAGTACTTC. This translates into CASSPSTRVGYEQYF.

In its sample, this clone was seen a few times. The V and J genes are TRBV14 and TRBJ2-3; TRBD2 aligns across 7 bases. CDR3 length: 14 residues. The trim removed 4 bases at V and 1 base at J, leaving 2 bases unmatched. Germline CDR1 SGHDN, CDR2 FVKESK. Here the CDR3 reads CASSRTRGTDTQYF. The CDR3, as DNA: TGTGCCAGCAGCCGGACTAGAGGCACAGATACGCAGTATTTT.

This chain uses TRBV21-1 with TRBJ1-5; no check of the table's D call, TRBD1, against the DNA was made. TRBV21-1 is a known pseudogene. This CDR3 has 19 amino acids. CDR3 in amino acids: CASSTRDSVQDYSNQPQHF. In DNA form, the CDR3 reads TGTGCCAGCAGCACACGGGACAGCGTTCAAGATTATAGCAATCAGCCCCAGCATTTT.

The chain recombines TRBV7-9 with TRBJ2-7; a possible D gene is TRBD1 (5 bases). CDR3 size: 16 residues. Germline CDR1 reads SEHNR; CDR2 reads FQNEAQ (reference sequence). The germline V and J ends were trimmed by 5 bases and 1 base, with 18 bases remaining between them. Here the CDR3 DNA reads TGTGCCAGCAGCCAGGAACCCCCCGACAGTTCCTACGAGCAGTACTTC. Amino acids: CASSQEPPDSSYEQYF. Using reference TRBV7-9 and TRBJ2-7 for the parts outside the CDR3, the full variable domain is DTGVSQNPRHKITKRGQNVTFRCDPISEHNRLYWYRQTLGQGPEFLTYFQNEAQLEKSRLLSDRFSAERPKGSFSTLEIQRTEQGDSAMYLCASSQEPPDSSYEQYFGPGTRLTVT.

V and J are TRBV6-5 and TRBJ1-5, with TRBD1 as a possible D gene (6 bases). The CDR3 consists of 14 residues. Germline assignment: CDR1 MNHEY and CDR2 SVGAGI. V was clipped by 7 bases and J by 3 bases, with 13 bases between them. In DNA, the CDR3 is TGTGCCAGCACCCCAACAGGGATCAATCAGCCCCAGCATTTT. Its protein is CASTPTGINQPQHF.

V gene TRBV5-1 combines with J gene TRBJ2-7; 10 nucleotides match TRBD2. Trimming cost V 4 bases and J 5 bases; bases outside gene matches: 9. Germline CDR1 reads SGHRS; CDR2 reads YFSETQ. The CDR3 consists of 15 residues. The CDR3 coding sequence is TGCGCCAGCAGCCTGACAGCGGGGGGGATGCACGAGCAGTACTTC. The encoded protein is CASSLTAGGMHEQYF.

This clone was detected once. This chain links TRBV7-6 with TRBJ2-5; D may be TRBD1 (5 bases). Trimming took off 7 bases at V and 4 bases at J, with 25 bases between the two ends. CDR3 size: 17 residues. CDR1 SGHVS and CDR2 FNYEAQ come from the germline V gene. The CDR3 bases are TGTGCCAGCACCCATCTTAATCCGCAGGGTAGGTTAGAGACCCAGTACTTC. It encodes CASTHLNPQGRLETQYF. The full variable domain, completed using reference TRBV7-6 and TRBJ2-5, is GAGVSQSPRYKVTKRGQDVALRCDPISGHVSLYWYRQALGQGPEFLTYFNYEAQQDKSGLPNDRFSAERPEGSISTLTIQRTEQRDSAMYRCASTHLNPQGRLETQYFGPGTRLLVL.

The genes are TRBV5-6 and TRBJ2-7; D not resolved. The germline CDR1 and CDR2 sequences are SGHDT and YYEEEE. The V end lost 0 bases, the J end lost 5 bases, and 6 bases lay between the germline ends. This CDR3 region has 12 residues. The CDR3 here is CASSLATNEQYF. The CDR3 region has the DNA TGTGCCAGCAGCTTGGCTACGAACGAGCAGTACTTC.

The chain is built from TRBV7-9 and TRBJ2-2; 9 nucleotides align to TRBD1. The germline gives CDR1 SEHNR, CDR2 FQNEAQ (reference sequence). V lost 4 bases and J lost 1; bases outside the gene matches: 4. The CDR3 runs 16 residues. The CDR3 region has the DNA TGTGCCAGCAGCTATTACAGGGGGCGGAACACCGGGGAGCTGTTTTTT. This encodes CASSYYRGRNTGELFF.

This clone has just one count. V and J are TRBV12-3 or TRBV12-4 and TRBJ1-2; D ambiguous. Trimming cost V 7 bases and J 8 bases, with 17 bases left between them. This CDR3 has 13 residues. The CDR3 nucleotides are TGTGCCAGCAACCAGGCCGGGGTTAGAGGCTACACCTTC. This encodes CASNQAGVRGYTF.

The chain is built from TRBV29-1 and TRBJ2-1; 14 bases agree with TRBD2. Losses at the gene ends were 5 bases for V and 7 bases for J; bases not matched to a gene: 7. The CDR3 loop spans 15 amino acids. CDR1 SQVTM and CDR2 ANQGSEA come from the germline V gene. This chain's CDR3 is CSVWTSGRKKNEQFF. The DNA for the CDR3 is TGCAGCGTTTGGACTAGCGGGAGGAAGAAGAATGAGCAGTTCTTC.

The V gene is TRBV19, the J gene TRBJ2-2; tentative D call: TRBD1 (5 bases). This CDR3 region has 16 residues. V lost 3 bases, J lost 3 bases, and 14 bases lay in between. Germline V gene data show CDR1 as LNHDA and CDR2 as SQIVND (reference sequence). DNA of the CDR3: TGTGCCAGTAGTATTCTTTGGGGCGGAGACACCGGGGAGCTGTTTTTT. It specifies CASSILWGGDTGELFF.

This rearrangement joins TRBV30 to TRBJ1-2, with D uncertain. The CDR3 loop spans 15 amino acids. CDR1 and CDR2 (germline): GTSNPN, SVGIG (reference sequence). The V end lost 4 bases, the J end lost 7 bases, and 22 bases lay between the germline ends. CDR3 sequence reads: CAWTSSTDPRGGYTF. The CDR3 bases are TGTGCCTGGACCTCTTCTACCGACCCTAGAGGTGGCTACACCTTC.

This chain joins TRBV7-3 and TRBJ1-2; TRBD1 aligns across 9 bases. CDR1 is SGHTA and CDR2 is FQGTGA in the germline V gene. The CDR3 loop spans 14 amino acids. With V trimmed by 5 bases and J by 2 bases, 3 bases remained unmatched. Written as DNA, the CDR3 is TGTGCCAGCAGCAACGGACAGGGGAACTATGGCTACACCTTC. It encodes CASSNGQGNYGYTF.

J is TRBJ1-2 and V is TRBV29-1; weak D call: TRBD1 (5 bases). The V and J ends lost 4 bases and 8 bases respectively, with 17 bases between them. This CDR3 is built from 13 residues. The germline CDR1 and CDR2 sequences are SQVTM and ANQGSEA. The CDR3 DNA is TGCAGCGTTGTGGGCCTGACAGAGAAGGGCTACACCTTC. Translated, it gives CSVVGLTEKGYTF.